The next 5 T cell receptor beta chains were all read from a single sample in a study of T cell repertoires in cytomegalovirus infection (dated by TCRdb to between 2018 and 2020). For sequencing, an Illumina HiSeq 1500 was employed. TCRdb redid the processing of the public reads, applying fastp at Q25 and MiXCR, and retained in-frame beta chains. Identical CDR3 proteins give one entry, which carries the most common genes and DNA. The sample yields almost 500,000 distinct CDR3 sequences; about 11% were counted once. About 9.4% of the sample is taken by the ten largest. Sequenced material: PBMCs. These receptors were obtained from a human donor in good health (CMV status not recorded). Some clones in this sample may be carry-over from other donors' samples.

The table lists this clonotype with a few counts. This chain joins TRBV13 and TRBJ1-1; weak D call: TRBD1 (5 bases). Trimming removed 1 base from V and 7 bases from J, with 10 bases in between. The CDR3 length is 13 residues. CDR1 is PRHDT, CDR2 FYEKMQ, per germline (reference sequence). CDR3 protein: CASSLAGRGEAFF. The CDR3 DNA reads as TGTGCCAGCAGCTTAGCGGGGAGGGGTGAAGCTTTCTTT.

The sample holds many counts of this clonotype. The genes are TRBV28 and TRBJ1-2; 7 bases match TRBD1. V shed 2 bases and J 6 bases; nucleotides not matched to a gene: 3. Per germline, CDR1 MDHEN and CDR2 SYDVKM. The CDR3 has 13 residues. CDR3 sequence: CASSLPGTDGYTF. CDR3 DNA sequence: TGTGCCAGCAGTTTACCCGGGACAGATGGCTACACCTTC.

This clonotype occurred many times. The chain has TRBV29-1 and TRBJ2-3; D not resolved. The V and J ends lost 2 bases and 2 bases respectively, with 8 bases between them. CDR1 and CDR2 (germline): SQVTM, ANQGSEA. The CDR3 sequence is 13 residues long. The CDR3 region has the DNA TGCAGCGTTGAACCTTCCCACACAGATACGCAGTATTTT. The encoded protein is CSVEPSHTDTQYF.

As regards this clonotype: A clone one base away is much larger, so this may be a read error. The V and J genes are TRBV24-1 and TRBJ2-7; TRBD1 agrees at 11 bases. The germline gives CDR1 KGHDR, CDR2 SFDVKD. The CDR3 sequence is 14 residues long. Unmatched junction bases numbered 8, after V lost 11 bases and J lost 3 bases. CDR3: CANTGQGAIYEQYF. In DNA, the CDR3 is TGTGCCAACACTGGACAGGGGGCCATCTACGAGCAGTACTTC.

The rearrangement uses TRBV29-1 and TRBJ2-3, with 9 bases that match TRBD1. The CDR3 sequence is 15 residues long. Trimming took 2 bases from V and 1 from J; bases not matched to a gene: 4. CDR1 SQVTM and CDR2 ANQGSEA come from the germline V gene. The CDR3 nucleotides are TGCAGCGTTGAAACAGGGGGCCGCGGCACAGATACGCAGTATTTT. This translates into CSVETGGRGTDTQYF.